Below, 25 T cell receptor beta chains from the same sample are listed, as sequenced in a study of a mutant IDH1 vaccine in newly diagnosed glioma. The antigens of these receptors remain unknown. The time point here: week 47, end of study. Mutant IDH1 20-mer peptide, at 300 ug, made up each vaccine dose, with topical imiquimod. TCRdb's copy holds only in-frame clones and misses some; the assay was immunoSEQ multiplex PCR. This repertoire shows around 61,000 clones, 70% to 85% found once; its top ten account for approximately 5.3%. Material: PBMCs, obtained from a glioma patient whose treatment included an IDH1 peptide vaccine. The receptors here all came from a man aged 45-60 years with glioma.

J is TRBJ2-5 and V is TRBV5-4; D not certain. CDR1 SGHNT and CDR2 YYREEE come from the germline V gene (reference sequence). Trimming took off 7 bases at V and 4 bases at J, with 14 bases between the two ends. The CDR3 has 13 amino acids. DNA for the CDR3: TGTGCCAGCCAGACAAGAAGAGGAGAGACCCAGTACTTC. Translating it yields CASQTRRGETQYF.

The chain carries TRBV4-1 and TRBJ2-7; D is uncertain. Trimming shortened V by 1 base and J by 2 bases, and 12 bases separated the two germline ends. Germline V lookup: CDR1 MGHRA, CDR2 YSYEKL. This CDR3 comprises 15 residues. The CDR3 DNA is TGCGCCAGCAGCCAAGCCGCGTTCAGAGCCTACGAGCAGTACTTC. Translated, it gives CASSQAAFRAYEQYF.

The chain joins TRBV29-1 to TRBJ1-1; TRBD1 might be the D (6 bases). The ends were cut back, 4 bases at V and 6 bases at J, with 27 bases in the middle. Germline-derived CDR1 and CDR2 are SQVTM and ANQGSEA. The CDR3 has 17 residues. CDR3 nucleotide sequence: TGCAGCGTTGCCCGGGGGGGGCAGGTTTCCTCAGGGTCTGAAGCTTTCTTT. It encodes CSVARGGQVSSGSEAFF.

A few counts support this clone. The rearrangement uses TRBV2 and TRBJ1-1; D gene ambiguous. The ends were cut back, 0 bases at V and 7 bases at J, with 9 bases in the middle. The CDR3 spans 13 residues. The germline V gene has CDR1 SNHLY and CDR2 FYNNEI. CDR3 amino acids: CASSEARLLEAFF. The CDR3 DNA is TGTGCCAGCAGTGAAGCCCGCTTGCTTGAAGCTTTCTTT.

The chain carries TRBV30 and TRBJ1-2, with 7 positions matching TRBD1. CDR1 is GTSNPN and CDR2 is SVGIG in the germline V gene (reference sequence). The CDR3 covers 13 residues. Trimming cost V 4 bases and J 8 bases; bases outside gene matches: 10. The CDR3 coding sequence is TGTGCCTGGAAAGTCAACAGGGGCGGCGGCTACACCTTC. It yields the protein CAWKVNRGGGYTF.

The genes are TRBV5-1 and TRBJ2-7; D uncertain. V was trimmed by 1 base and J by 0 bases, leaving 11 bases between them. Germline V lookup: CDR1 SGHRS, CDR2 YFSETQ. The CDR3 is made up of 15 amino acids. CDR3 sequence (DNA): TGCGCCAGCAGCTTGATCGCGGTGAGCTCCTACGAGCAGTACTTC. It is translated as CASSLIAVSSYEQYF.

This clone was observed once. The chain uses TRBV29-1 and TRBJ2-1; D assignment may be TRBD1 or TRBD2 (6 bases each). The CDR3 length is 15 residues. Germline CDR1 and CDR2: SQVTM and ANQGSEA. Deletions cut 7 bases from V and 0 bases from J, with 16 bases between. CDR3 in DNA: TGCAGCGCCCCGAGGGGGGCTAGCTCCTACAATGAGCAGTTCTTC. Translation: CSAPRGASSYNEQFF.

V usage is TRBV5-1 and J usage is TRBJ2-2, with 10 bases identical to TRBD1. The CDR3 has 18 amino acids. V shed 0 bases and J 7 bases; nucleotides not matched to a gene: 12. CDR1 and CDR2 from the germline V gene are SGHRS and YFSETQ. The CDR3 DNA reads TGCGCCAGCAGCTTGGTTCTATCGGGGACAGGGGTTCACGGGGAGCTGTTTTTT. It specifies CASSLVLSGTGVHGELFF.

The V gene is TRBV19, the J gene TRBJ1-5, with no clear D. Germline V gives CDR1 LNHDA, CDR2 SQIVND (reference sequence). Trimming took off 7 bases at V and 6 bases at J, with 16 bases between the two ends. The CDR3 covers 14 residues. The CDR3 DNA reads as TGTGCCAGTACCAAGACGGCGCCGGGTCAGCCCCAGCATTTT. Its translation is CASTKTAPGQPQHF.

The chain carries TRBV27 and TRBJ2-3; D is possibly TRBD2 (5 bases). V gave up 2 bases and J gave up 0 bases, with 12 bases separating them. CDR1 is MNHEY, CDR2 SMNVEV, per germline (reference sequence). The CDR3 consists of 16 residues. The DNA for the CDR3 is TGTGCCAGCAGTTTAAGCTGGCGGGCTAGCACAGATACGCAGTATTTT. The encoded protein is CASSLSWRASTDTQYF.

This clone was counted once. V usage is TRBV5-3 and J usage is TRBJ1-5; 9 bases map to TRBD1. TRBV5-3 is marked as an open reading frame, function uncertain. V lost 4 bases, J lost 3 bases, and 5 bases stayed unmatched. The CDR3 is 15 residues long. The CDR3 region is CARSPRTGDNQPQHF. CDR3 bases: TGTGCCAGAAGCCCGAGGACAGGGGACAATCAGCCCCAGCATTTT.

This clone was recorded a few times. V and J are TRBV16 and TRBJ1-4, with unresolved D. Germline V gives CDR1 KGHSY, CDR2 FQNENV. CDR3 length: 17 residues. V was trimmed by 4 bases and J by 8 bases, leaving 23 bases between them. CDR3 residues: CASSPSPWTEGGEKLFF. The CDR3 DNA reads TGTGCCAGCAGCCCCTCCCCTTGGACCGAAGGCGGAGAAAAACTGTTTTTT.

In its sample, this clone was seen once. The chain recombines TRBV9 with TRBJ2-3; D remains unclear. V shed 0 bases and J shed 1 base, with 9 bases lying between them. This CDR3 has 15 residues. The germline CDR1 and CDR2 sequences are SGDLS and YYNGEE. CDR3 nucleotides: TGTGCCAGCAGCGTAGCGGGTTTCGGCACAGATACGCAGTATTTT. It encodes CASSVAGFGTDTQYF.

The chain uses TRBV4-1 and TRBJ1-1, with TRBD1 matching over 7 bases. The junction had 9 bases not matched to a gene; V was cut back by 2 bases and J by 0 bases. There are 17 residues in the CDR3. Germline CDR1 MGHRA, CDR2 YSYEKL. Here the CDR3 reads CASSQRSGGTLNTEAFF. The CDR3 DNA reads as TGCGCCAGCAGCCAAAGGTCAGGGGGTACCTTGAACACTGAAGCTTTCTTT.

The chain joins TRBV19 to TRBJ1-4; TRBD1 matches 8 bases. V dropped 5 bases and J dropped 8; count of bases not matched to a gene: 7. The CDR3 has 14 residues. CDR1 is LNHDA and CDR2 is SQIVND in the germline V gene (reference sequence). The CDR3 DNA sequence: TGTGCCAGTAGTCCCAGGGGGCGAGTAGAAAAACTGTTTTTT. Its protein product is CASSPRGRVEKLFF.

This clone was detected only a few times. This chain connects TRBV13 to TRBJ2-5; D is unresolved. Germline CDR1 reads PRHDT; CDR2 reads FYEKMQ (reference sequence). The length of the CDR3 is 11 residues. The V end was cut by 5 bases, the J end by 7 bases, with 8 bases between. As DNA, the CDR3 is TGTGCCAGCAGCCTTGGGATGACCCAGTACTTC. Translated: CASSLGMTQYF. Full variable domain (outside the CDR3, taken from reference TRBV13 and TRBJ2-5): AAGVIQSPRHLIKEKRETATLKCYPIPRHDTVYWYQQGPGQDPQFLISFYEKMQSDKGSIPDRFSAQQFSDYHSELNMSSLELGDSALYFCASSLGMTQYFGPGTRLLVL.

The chain employs TRBV14 and TRBJ2-1; 10 bases are a match to TRBD2. The CDR3 is 15 amino acids. V lost 3 bases and J lost 5; bases outside the gene matches: 4. Germline V gene lookup returns CDR1 SGHDN and CDR2 FVKESK. CDR3 sequence (DNA): TGTGCCAGCAGCCAGAGCGGGACTAGCGACAATGAGCAGTTCTTC. Its translation: CASSQSGTSDNEQFF.

This clone was counted a single time. The gene calls are TRBV6-1 and TRBJ2-6; D call uncertain. The V end was cut by 8 bases, the J end by 0 bases, with 11 bases between. The length of the CDR3 is 15 residues. Germline-derived CDR1 and CDR2 are MNHNS and SASEGT. The CDR3 bases are TGTGCCAGCCAGGAGTTATTCTCTGGGGCCAACGTCCTGACTTTC. This gives the protein CASQELFSGANVLTF.

There are a few counts of this clone. The chain carries TRBV9 and TRBJ1-2, with a possible D match to TRBD1 (6 bases). This CDR3 contains 15 residues. Germline loops: CDR1 SGDLS, CDR2 YYNGEE. The V gene lost 2 bases and the J gene lost 8 bases, with 19 bases spanning the gap. Written as DNA, the CDR3 is TGTGCCAGCAGCGTTTTCCAGACAGGAGATAACGGCTACACCTTC. This translates into CASSVFQTGDNGYTF.

The chain has TRBV18 and TRBJ1-2; no clear D. CDR1 is KGHSH, CDR2 LQKENI, per germline. This CDR3 contains 15 residues. V lost 0 bases and J lost 5, with 13 bases in between. CDR3 in DNA: TGTGCCAGCTCACCACCTCGTAGCAGTATGTATGGCTACACCTTC. Its protein is CASSPPRSSMYGYTF. Full variable domain (remainder filled in from reference TRBV18 and TRBJ1-2): NAGVMQNPRHLVRRRGQEARLRCSPMKGHSHVYWYRQLPEEGLKFMVYLQKENIIDESGMPKERFSAEFPKEGPSILRIQQVVRGDSAAYFCASSPPRSSMYGYTFGSGTRLTVV.

This clone turned up a few times. The rearrangement uses TRBV5-1 and TRBJ1-1; D not resolved. Germline CDR1 reads SGHRS; CDR2 reads YFSETQ. Trimming removed 3 bases at V and 5 bases at J, with 14 bases between. This CDR3 contains 14 residues. The CDR3, as DNA: TGCGCCAGCAGCTCCAGCGAGGAGTTGACTGAAGCTTTCTTT. Translation gives CASSSSEELTEAFF.

The rearrangement uses TRBV21-1 and TRBJ1-1. TRBV21-1 represents a pseudogene. This CDR3 is 11 amino acids long. The CDR3, as DNA: TGTGCCAGCAGCAAAGTTTCTGAAGCTTTCTTT. This encodes CASSKVSEAFF.

This chain links TRBV20-1 with TRBJ1-1; no reliable D call. V lost 2 bases to trimming and J lost 8 bases, with 9 bases between them. Germline V gene data show CDR1 as DFQATT and CDR2 as SNEGSKA (reference sequence). The CDR3 is made up of 11 amino acids. The CDR3, as DNA: TGCAGTGCTAGATCCCTTGCCGAAGCTTTCTTT. Protein: CSARSLAEAFF.

The chain has TRBV4-3 and TRBJ2-7; 8 positions match TRBD1. This CDR3 comprises 14 residues. After removal of 4 bases from V and 3 bases from J, the junction contained 5 bases not matched to a gene. CDR1 LGHNA and CDR2 YSLEER come from the germline V gene. The CDR3 DNA reads as TGCGCCAGCAGCCCTTACAGGGGGGACTACGAGCAGTACTTC. The encoded protein is CASSPYRGDYEQYF.

This clone was detected only a few times. The chain carries TRBV2 and TRBJ1-1; TRBD1 agrees at 11 bases. This CDR3 contains 14 residues. CDR1 and CDR2 (germline): SNHLY, FYNNEI. V lost 5 bases, J lost 6 bases, and 5 bases stayed unmatched. In nucleotides, the CDR3 is TGTGCCAGCAGTCGGGACAGGGGGATAGCTGAAGCTTTCTTT. Protein: CASSRDRGIAEAFF.